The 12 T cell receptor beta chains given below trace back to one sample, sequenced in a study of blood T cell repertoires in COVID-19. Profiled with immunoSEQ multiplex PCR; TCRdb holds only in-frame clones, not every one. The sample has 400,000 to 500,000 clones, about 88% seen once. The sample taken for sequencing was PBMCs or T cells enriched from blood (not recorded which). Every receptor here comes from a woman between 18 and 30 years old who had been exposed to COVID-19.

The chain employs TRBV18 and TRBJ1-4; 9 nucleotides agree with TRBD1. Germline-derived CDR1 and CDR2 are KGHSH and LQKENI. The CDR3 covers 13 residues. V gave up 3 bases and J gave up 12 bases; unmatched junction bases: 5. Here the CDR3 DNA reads TGTGCCAGCTCACCGACCCGGGACAGGGAACTGTTTTTT. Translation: CASSPTRDRELFF.

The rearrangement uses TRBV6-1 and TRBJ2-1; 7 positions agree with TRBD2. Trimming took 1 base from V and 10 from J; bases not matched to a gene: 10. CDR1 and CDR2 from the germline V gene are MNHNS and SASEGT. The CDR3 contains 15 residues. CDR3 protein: CASSEEVGGPREQFF. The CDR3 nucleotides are TGTGCCAGCAGTGAAGAAGTGGGAGGGCCTCGGGAGCAGTTCTTC.

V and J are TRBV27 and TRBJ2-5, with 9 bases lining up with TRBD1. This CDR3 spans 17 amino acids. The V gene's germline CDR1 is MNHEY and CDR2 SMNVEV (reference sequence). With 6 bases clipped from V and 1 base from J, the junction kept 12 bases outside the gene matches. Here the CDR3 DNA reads TGTGCCAGCAGACCCAACCCGGGACAGGGTCTCCAAGAGACCCAGTACTTC. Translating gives CASRPNPGQGLQETQYF.

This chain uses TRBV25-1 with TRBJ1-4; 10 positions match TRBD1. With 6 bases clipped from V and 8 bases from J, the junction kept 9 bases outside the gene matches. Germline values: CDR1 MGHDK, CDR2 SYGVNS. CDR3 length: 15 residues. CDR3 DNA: TGTGCCAGCAGCCCACAGACAGGGGGCAACGAAAAACTGTTTTTT. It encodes CASSPQTGGNEKLFF.

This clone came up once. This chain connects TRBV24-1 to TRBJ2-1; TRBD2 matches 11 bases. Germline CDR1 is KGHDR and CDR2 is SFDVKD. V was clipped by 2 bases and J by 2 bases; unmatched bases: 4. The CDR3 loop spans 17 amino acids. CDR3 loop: CATSDSRSGGAYNEQFF. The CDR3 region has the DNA TGTGCCACCAGTGATTCTCGTAGCGGGGGGGCCTACAATGAGCAGTTCTTC.

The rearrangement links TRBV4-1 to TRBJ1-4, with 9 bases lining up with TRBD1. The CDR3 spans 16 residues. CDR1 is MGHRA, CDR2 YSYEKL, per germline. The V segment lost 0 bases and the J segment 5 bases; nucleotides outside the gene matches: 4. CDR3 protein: CASSQDAGTGNEKLFF. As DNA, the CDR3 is TGCGCCAGCAGCCAAGATGCCGGGACAGGGAATGAAAAACTGTTTTTT.

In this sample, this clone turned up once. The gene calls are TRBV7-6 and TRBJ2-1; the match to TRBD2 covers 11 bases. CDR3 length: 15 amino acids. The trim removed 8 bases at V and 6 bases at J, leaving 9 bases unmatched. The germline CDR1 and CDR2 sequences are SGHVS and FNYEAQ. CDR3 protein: CASSPGTSGPNEQFF. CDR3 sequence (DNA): TGTGCCAGCTCCCCCGGGACTAGCGGCCCCAATGAGCAGTTCTTC. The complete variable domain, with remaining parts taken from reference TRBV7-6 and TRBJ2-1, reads GAGVSQSPRYKVTKRGQDVALRCDPISGHVSLYWYRQALGQGPEFLTYFNYEAQQDKSGLPNDRFSAERPEGSISTLTIQRTEQRDSAMYRCASSPGTSGPNEQFFGPGTRLTVL.

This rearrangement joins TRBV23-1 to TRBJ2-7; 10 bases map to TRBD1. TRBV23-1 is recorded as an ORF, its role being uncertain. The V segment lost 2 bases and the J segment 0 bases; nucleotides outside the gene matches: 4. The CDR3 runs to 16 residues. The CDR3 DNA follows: TGCGCCAGCAGTCAACCGGGACAGGGGCCCTCCTACGAGCAGTACTTC. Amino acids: CASSQPGQGPSYEQYF.

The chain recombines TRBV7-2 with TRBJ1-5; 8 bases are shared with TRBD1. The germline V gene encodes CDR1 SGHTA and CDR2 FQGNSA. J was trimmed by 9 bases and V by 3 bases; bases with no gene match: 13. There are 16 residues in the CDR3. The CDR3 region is CASSLGGGQGERPQHF. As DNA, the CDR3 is TGTGCCAGCAGCTTGGGGGGTGGACAGGGCGAGAGGCCCCAGCATTTT.

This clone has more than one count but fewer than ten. DNA for the CDR3: TGTGCCAGCAGCTTAGAGCTGGAAAAACTGTTTTTT. Amino acid sequence: CASSLELEKLFF. The rearrangement uses TRBV7-9 and TRBJ1-4; no definite D call. The CDR3 extends over 12 amino acids. Trimming left V 1 base short and J 8 bases short, with 5 bases between. CDR1 and CDR2 from the germline V gene are SEHNR and FQNEAQ (reference sequence).

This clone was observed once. The CDR3 sequence: CAISVDTGLAGWGEQYF. The CDR3 DNA follows: TGTGCCATCAGTGTCGACACCGGACTAGCGGGATGGGGAGAGCAGTACTTC. V usage is TRBV10-3 and J usage is TRBJ2-7; 12 positions agree with TRBD2. The CDR3 is 17 amino acids. Per the germline V gene, CDR1 is ENHRY and CDR2 is SYGVKD. The V and J ends lost 4 bases and 7 bases, in that order; junction bases with no gene match: 14.

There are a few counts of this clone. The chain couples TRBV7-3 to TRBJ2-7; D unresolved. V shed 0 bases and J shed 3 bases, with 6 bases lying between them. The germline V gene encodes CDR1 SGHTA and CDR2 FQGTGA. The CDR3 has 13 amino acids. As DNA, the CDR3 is TGTGCCAGCAGCTTAACTCCGGGCTACGAGCAGTACTTC. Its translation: CASSLTPGYEQYF.